Listed below are T cell receptor beta chains from one sample, sequenced in a study of blood T cell repertoires in COVID-19. Some clones are missing from TCRdb's copy, which holds only in-frame ones; the method was immunoSEQ multiplex PCR. The sample comprises around 130,000 clones, about 80% of which are singletons, and 10% to 12% rests with the top ten. The sample taken for sequencing was peripheral blood. These receptor sequences come from a human donor in a cohort sampled during active COVID-19. Both conserved end residues are part of each CDR3. The order of the fields is clone size, D gene, V gene, J gene, CDR3 protein, CDR3 DNA. A D gene is named only where the DNA matches it firmly. Rows give clone size only sometimes, using once, few, many, or a class for an expanded clone.

>NA|NA|TRBV5-6|TRBJ2-1
CASSLFTRSYNEQFF
TGTGCCAGCAGCTTGTTTACTAGATCCTACAATGAGCAGTTCTTC
>NA|NA|TRBV30|TRBJ1-2
CAWSPQVDYGYTF
TGTGCCTGGAGTCCCCAGGTGGACTATGGCTACACCTTC
>NA|NA|TRBV6-4|TRBJ1-1
CASSRLKNTEAFF
TGTGCCAGCAGTCGACTGAAGAACACTGAAGCTTTCTTT
>NA|TRBD2|TRBV5-1|TRBJ2-3
CASSFLREGVADTQYF
TGCGCCAGCAGCTTTTTGCGGGAGGGGGTCGCAGATACGCAGTATTTT
>NA|NA|TRBV9|TRBJ2-7
CAIQLPLHYEQYF
TGTGCCATCCAACTCCCCCTCCACTACGAGCAGTACTTC
>NA|NA|TRBV7-2|TRBJ2-7
CASSLGRGGSGYEQYF
TGTGCCAGCAGCTTAGGAAGAGGAGGGAGCGGGTACGAGCAGTACTTC
>NA|TRBD1|TRBV7-9|TRBJ1-2
CASSLAVSTGVRQNYGYTF
TGTGCCAGCAGCTTAGCGGTTTCGACAGGGGTGCGACAGAACTATGGCTACACCTTC
>NA|NA|TRBV14|TRBJ2-7
CASSHSRDSSYEQYF
TGTGCCAGCAGCCATTCCCGGGACTCGTCCTACGAGCAGTACTTC
>few|TRBD1|TRBV29-1|TRBJ1-1
CSAGTGGWTEAFF
TGCAGCGCAGGGACAGGGGGTTGGACTGAAGCTTTCTTT
>NA|NA|TRBV11-3|TRBJ2-1
CASSLGVGRQVYNEQFF
TGTGCCAGCAGCTTAGGGGTCGGGCGACAGGTATACAATGAGCAGTTCTTC
>NA|TRBD1|TRBV5-4|TRBJ1-2
CASSSRTGNYGYTF
TGTGCCAGCAGCTCACGGACAGGGAACTATGGCTACACCTTC
>NA|NA|TRBV7-9|TRBJ1-2
CASSSGQKNYGYTF
TGTGCCAGCAGCTCCGGACAGAAGAACTATGGCTACACCTTC
>NA|NA|TRBV7-9|TRBJ1-3
CASSLPPDIYSGNTIYF
TGTGCCAGCAGCTTACCCCCTGACATTTACTCTGGAAACACCATATATTTT
>NA|NA|TRBV19|TRBJ2-5
CASSISSSTSGETQYF
TGTGCCAGTAGTATATCGTCTAGCACGTCGGGAGAGACCCAGTACTTC
>NA|NA|TRBV7-3|TRBJ1-5
CASSCLACRGQPQHF
TGTGCCAGCAGCTGTTTGGCCTGCCGGGGTCAGCCCCAGCATTTT
>NA|NA|TRBV9|TRBJ2-3
CASSVDDRRADTQYF
TGTGCCAGCAGCGTAGACGACAGGAGAGCAGATACGCAGTATTTT
>once|TRBD2|TRBV19|TRBJ2-5
CASTLSGGAETQYF
TGTGCCAGTACACTTAGCGGGGGGGCAGAGACCCAGTACTTC
>NA|TRBD1|TRBV28|TRBJ1-4
CASSFLDRGEKLFF
TGTGCCAGCAGTTTTCTCGACAGGGGTGAAAAACTGTTTTTT
>NA|NA|TRBV18|TRBJ2-4
CASSPVTNKNIQYF
TGTGCCAGCTCACCGGTTACAAACAAAAACATTCAGTACTTC
>NA|TRBD2|TRBV5-1|TRBJ2-1
CASSLALAGIREQFF
TGCGCCAGCAGCTTGGCTCTAGCGGGGATACGTGAGCAGTTCTTC
>NA|TRBD1|TRBV19|TRBJ2-3
CASSARQGIADTQYF
TGTGCCAGTAGCGCCCGACAGGGAATAGCAGATACGCAGTATTTT
>NA|NA|TRBV28|TRBJ2-7
CASSLIQGVAYEQYF
TGTGCCAGCAGTTTAATACAAGGGGTCGCCTACGAGCAGTACTTC
>NA|NA|TRBV19|TRBJ1-6
CASSQGLASPLHF
TGTGCCAGTAGTCAGGGGTTGGCGTCACCCCTCCACTTT
>NA|TRBD2|TRBV7-2|TRBJ2-3
CASSLRRGGADTQYF
TGTGCCAGCAGCTTACGGCGGGGGGGGGCAGATACGCAGTATTTT
>NA|TRBD1|TRBV6-5|TRBJ2-7
CASSMGQGANEQYF
TGTGCCAGCAGCATGGGACAGGGGGCAAACGAGCAGTACTTC
>few|NA|TRBV18|TRBJ2-7
CASSPRAGSGYEQYF
TGTGCCAGCTCACCCCGGGCAGGGTCGGGTTACGAGCAGTACTTC
>NA|NA|TRBV10-2|TRBJ1-4
CASSESGGAIGGEKLFF
TGCGCCAGCAGTGAGAGTGGGGGGGCGATTGGGGGTGAAAAACTGTTTTTT
>NA|NA|TRBV5-4|TRBJ1-2
CASSLTPDSLTQVDAF
TGTGCCAGCAGCCTTACACCTGACAGCCTCACCCAGGTCGACGCCTTC
>NA|NA|TRBV5-4|TRBJ2-3
CASSLGQGSTDTQYF
TGTGCCAGCAGCTTGGGCCAGGGCAGCACAGATACGCAGTATTTT
>NA|NA|TRBV5-1|TRBJ1-1
CASSLEARGWNTEAFF
TGCGCCAGCAGCCTGGAGGCCAGAGGGTGGAACACTGAAGCTTTCTTT
>NA|TRBD1|TRBV5-1|TRBJ1-4
CASSPQGAREKLFF
TGCGCCAGCAGCCCCCAGGGGGCTCGGGAAAAACTGTTTTTT
>NA|TRBD1|TRBV5-1|TRBJ2-7
CASSIGTGGLYEQYF
TGCGCCAGCAGCATTGGGACAGGCGGTCTCTACGAGCAGTACTTC
>NA|TRBD2|TRBV2|TRBJ2-7
CASRRLAGGTYEQYF
TGTGCCAGCCGCCGACTAGCGGGGGGCACCTACGAGCAGTACTTC
>NA|NA|TRBV15|TRBJ2-6
CATSRASGANVLTF
TGTGCCACCAGCAGGGCATCTGGGGCCAACGTCCTGACTTTC
>NA|NA|TRBV30|TRBJ1-2
CAWSPRSSSGYTF
TGTGCCTGGAGTCCTCGGTCCTCCTCTGGCTACACCTTC
>NA|TRBD1|TRBV27|TRBJ1-1
CASRGRDRATEAFF
TGTGCCAGCAGGGGCCGGGACAGGGCCACTGAAGCTTTCTTT
>NA|TRBD1|TRBV18|TRBJ1-1
CASSRDRRMITEAFF
TGTGCCAGCTCGAGGGACAGGCGGATGATTACTGAAGCTTTCTTT
>NA|NA|TRBV3-1/TRBV3-2|TRBJ1-3
CASSPGGQRNTIYF
TGTGCCAGCAGCCCGGGGGGACAAAGAAACACCATATATTTT
>few|NA|TRBV4-1|TRBJ1-5
CASSQEGGNQPQHF
TGCGCCAGCAGCCAAGAAGGAGGAAATCAGCCCCAGCATTTT
>NA|NA|TRBV13|TRBJ2-7
CASSLGETRGEQYF
TGTGCCAGCAGCTTAGGCGAGACTAGAGGCGAGCAGTACTTC
>NA|TRBD1|TRBV2|TRBJ2-2
CASGRQGLNTGELFF
TGTGCCAGCGGAAGACAGGGGCTTAACACCGGGGAGCTGTTTTTT
>NA|NA|TRBV18|TRBJ1-1
CASSSIGTEAFF
TGTGCCAGCTCATCGATCGGCACTGAAGCTTTCTTT
>few|NA|TRBV7-9|TRBJ1-3
CASTWGRGSGNTIYF
TGTGCCAGCACGTGGGGCAGGGGCTCTGGAAACACCATATATTTT
>once|TRBD1|TRBV30|TRBJ1-5
CAWSTGVGQPQHF
TGTGCCTGGAGTACAGGGGTCGGTCAGCCCCAGCATTTT
>NA|TRBD1|TRBV2|TRBJ2-1
CASRVQGGVYNEQFF
TGTGCCAGCAGGGTACAGGGGGGAGTCTACAATGAGCAGTTCTTC
>NA|NA|TRBV4-1|TRBJ1-1
CASSQVGQMNTEAFF
TGCGCCAGCAGCCAAGTAGGACAGATGAACACTGAAGCTTTCTTT
>NA|TRBD1|TRBV19|TRBJ1-2
CGAGQGDTTGYGYTF
TGTGGGGCTGGACAGGGGGACACCACGGGCTATGGCTACACCTTC
>NA|NA|TRBV11-2|TRBJ1-2
CASSLRPGGIGTNYGYTF
TGTGCCAGCAGCCTGCGACCGGGGGGTATCGGAACTAACTATGGCTACACCTTC
>NA|TRBD1|TRBV6-5|TRBJ1-1
CASSYQGGQGAAFF
TGTGCCAGCAGTTACCAGGGGGGACAGGGGGCAGCTTTCTTT
>NA|NA|TRBV6-6|TRBJ1-2
CASSLDSYGYTF
TGTGCCAGCAGCCTGGACAGCTATGGCTACACCTTC
>NA|TRBD1|TRBV19|TRBJ1-2
CASSLGQGAFAGGYTF
TGTGCCAGTAGTCTGGGACAGGGGGCATTTGCTGGAGGCTACACCTTC
>few|TRBD1|TRBV4-2|TRBJ2-3
CASSWTGSTDTQYF
TGTGCCAGCAGCTGGACAGGGAGCACAGATACGCAGTATTTT
>NA|NA|TRBV18|TRBJ1-3
CASSPIEGSGNTIYF
TGTGCCAGCTCACCAATTGAGGGCTCTGGAAACACCATATATTTT
>once|NA|TRBV10-3|TRBJ1-1
CAISEPPATLNTEAFF
TGTGCCATCAGTGAGCCCCCGGCGACATTGAACACTGAAGCTTTCTTT